This T cell receptor beta chain emerged from a study of shared clonotypes between healthy human individuals. V was trimmed by 6 bases and J by 2 bases, leaving 15 bases between them. This CDR3 has 14 amino acids. Germline loops: CDR1 SGHRS, CDR2 YFSETQ. Whole-study results and caveats: Shared across a few donors were 4% to 6% of the naive CD4 clonotypes. Limited genetic and exposure-history diversity came from having few donors.

On this clone: Its antigen is as yet unknown.

The authors distributed each subset's genomic DNA evenly over several immunoSEQ plates. Sequenced by immunoSEQ multiplex PCR; TCRdb stores in-frame clones only, minus some. Of 2 million to 2.5 million clones in the sample, approximately 95% are singletons; the top ten hold roughly 0.13%. This receptor was obtained from a man younger than 35 in good health. The chain is built from TRBV5-1 and TRBJ2-7, with a possible D match to TRBD1 (6 bases). Material: naive CD4+ T cells sorted from blood. Subset described: CD45RA+ positively selected. In nucleotides, the CDR3 is TGCGCCAGCAACCGGGCAGGGGACACCTACGAGCAGTACTTC. Translating gives CASNRAGDTYEQYF.